This TCR beta chain is from a study of T cell changes during pregnancy in multiple sclerosis. The CDR3 is made up of 19 amino acids. Germline trimming cut 0 bases from V and 5 bases from J; bases unmatched to any gene: 10. CDR1 is SGHVS, CDR2 FNYEAQ, per germline. The repertoire was sequenced with immunoSEQ multiplex PCR; TCRdb's copy has only in-frame clones and lacks some. Here the sample spans roughly 41,000 clones, roughly 91% being singletons. This rearrangement joins TRBV7-6 to TRBJ2-7; 16 bases match TRBD2. The source was CD8+ T cells from peripheral blood mononuclear cells, collected in the third trimester of pregnancy. This TCR came from a female donor with multiple sclerosis, enrolled in a pregnancy study. The DNA for the CDR3 is TGTGCCAGCAGCTTAGCGGCAGGGACTAGCGGGGGGGCCTCGAACGAGCAGTACTTC. This encodes CASSLAAGTSGGASNEQYF.